A single sample is the source of the 18 T cell receptor beta chains below, sequenced in a study of T cell changes during pregnancy in multiple sclerosis. Clones were sequenced by immunoSEQ multiplex PCR, and TCRdb holds only the in-frame ones, with some missing. This table holds under 30,000 clones, nearly 90% found once. Source: CD8+ T cells from peripheral blood mononuclear cells, taken in the second trimester of pregnancy. Receptors were obtained from a female donor with multiple sclerosis, enrolled in a pregnancy study.

V and J are TRBV7-9 and TRBJ2-5; D is possibly TRBD1 (5 bases). This CDR3 comprises 16 residues. Germline V gene lookup returns CDR1 SEHNR and CDR2 FQNEAQ (reference sequence). With 0 bases removed from V and 4 bases from J, the gap between germline ends came to 15 bases. CDR3 loop: CASSLAQNYQGETQYF. CDR3 DNA: TGTGCCAGCAGCTTAGCGCAGAACTACCAGGGAGAGACCCAGTACTTC.

This chain joins TRBV10-3 and TRBJ2-3; TRBD2 matches at 9 bases. CDR1 and CDR2 (germline): ENHRY, SYGVKD. V shed 8 bases, J shed 2 bases, and the junction held 11 bases outside the gene matches. This CDR3 comprises 16 residues. The CDR3 nucleotides read TGTGCCATCGGGGAGACCGGGACTAGCATCACAGATACGCAGTATTTT. It is translated as CAIGETGTSITDTQYF.

J is TRBJ2-7 and V is TRBV10-3; D is uncertain. The germline gives CDR1 ENHRY, CDR2 SYGVKD. V lost 7 bases and J lost 2, with 9 bases in between. This CDR3 spans 12 amino acids. CDR3 amino acids: CAIMSVAYEQYF. Written as DNA, the CDR3 is TGTGCCATCATGAGCGTCGCCTACGAGCAGTACTTC.

The chain joins TRBV28 to TRBJ2-4; TRBD2 agrees at 10 bases. This CDR3 region has 19 residues. CDR1 and CDR2 (germline): MDHEN, SYDVKM. The ends lost 2 bases at V and 5 bases at J; junction bases unmatched: 15. CDR3 loop: CASSLGSLAGGERENIQYF. The CDR3 region has the DNA TGTGCCAGCAGTTTAGGTTCATTAGCGGGAGGAGAGAGGGAAAACATTCAGTACTTC.

The chain couples TRBV6-4 to TRBJ2-2, with a tentative D call TRBD2 (6 bases). CDR1 is MRHNA, CDR2 SNTAGT, per germline. The CDR3 runs 16 residues. Trimming stripped 3 bases from V and 2 bases from J, with 13 bases between. CDR3 residues: CASSEAGGLNTGELFF. The CDR3, as DNA: TGTGCCAGCAGTGAAGCGGGCGGGCTCAACACCGGGGAGCTGTTTTTT.

The chain has TRBV29-1 and TRBJ2-7; no definite D call. The length of the CDR3 is 11 residues. The ends were cut back, 4 bases at V and 6 bases at J, with 10 bases in the middle. The germline V gene encodes CDR1 SQVTM and CDR2 ANQGSEA. In nucleotides, the CDR3 is TGCAGCGTTGTTATCCAGGCCGAGCAGTACTTC. Residues: CSVVIQAEQYF.

In this sample, this clone turned up a few times. J is TRBJ1-6 and V is TRBV7-9, with 7 bases matching TRBD1. Germline V gene sequence: CDR1 SEHNR, CDR2 FQNEAQ (reference sequence). The CDR3 is 18 residues long. V lost 2 bases to trimming and J lost 5 bases; unmatched junction nucleotides: 12. The CDR3 spells CASSLPPPRDSHNSPLHF. The DNA for the CDR3 is TGTGCCAGCAGCTTACCCCCCCCTCGGGACAGCCATAATTCACCCCTCCACTTT.

The chain has TRBV29-1 and TRBJ1-2; weak D call: TRBD1 (5 bases). This CDR3 contains 14 residues. CDR1 and CDR2 (germline): SQVTM, ANQGSEA. Trimming stripped 7 bases from V and 7 bases from J, with 22 bases between. The chain's CDR3 is CSGLLGSDGGGYTF. The CDR3 DNA sequence: TGCAGCGGCCTTCTCGGGTCTGACGGGGGTGGCTACACCTTC.

V and J are TRBV7-9 and TRBJ2-7, with TRBD2 identical over 10 bases. This CDR3 is built from 16 residues. With 1 base clipped from V and 0 bases from J, the junction kept 3 bases outside the gene matches. CDR1 is SEHNR, CDR2 FQNEAQ, per germline (reference sequence). CDR3 bases: TGTGCCAGCAGCTTAGTTAGCGGGGGGTCCTCCTACGAGCAGTACTTC. This encodes CASSLVSGGSSYEQYF.

The V call is TRBV7-2, the J call TRBJ1-6; D gene ambiguous. The germline V gene encodes CDR1 SGHTA and CDR2 FQGNSA. CDR3 length equals 13 residues. Trimming removed 3 bases at V and 6 bases at J, with 6 bases between. DNA of the CDR3: TGTGCCAGCAGCTTCATGGCTAATTCACCCCTCCACTTT. Protein: CASSFMANSPLHF.

This rearrangement joins TRBV28 to TRBJ1-6; D uncertain. This CDR3 region has 13 residues. The V gene lost 3 bases and the J gene lost 7 bases, with 7 bases spanning the gap. Germline assignment: CDR1 MDHEN and CDR2 SYDVKM. In DNA form, the CDR3 reads TGTGCCAGCAGTTTTACACCCAATTCACCCCTCCACTTT. Amino acids: CASSFTPNSPLHF.

CDR3 in amino acids: CASSLRGSEKEKLFF. Written as DNA, the CDR3 is TGCGCCAGCAGCTTGAGGGGTTCGGAGAAAGAAAAACTGTTTTTT. The V call is TRBV5-1, the J call TRBJ1-4, with D perhaps TRBD1 (5 bases). V was clipped by 1 base and J by 8 bases, with 15 bases between them. Looked up from germline, CDR1 is SGHRS and CDR2 is YFSETQ. This CDR3 is built from 15 residues.

This clone was counted a single time. V usage is TRBV4-1 and J usage is TRBJ1-1, with D tentatively TRBD1 (5 bases). Germline lookup yields CDR1 MGHRA and CDR2 YSYEKL. The CDR3 spans 16 residues. Trimming stripped 2 bases from V and 7 bases from J, with 20 bases between. CDR3: CASSQRLDSLDDEAFF. DNA of the CDR3: TGCGCCAGCAGCCAAAGGCTCGACAGCCTTGACGATGAAGCTTTCTTT.

The chain couples TRBV15 to TRBJ2-7, with 8 bases identical to TRBD2. Germline V gene sequence: CDR1 LNHNV, CDR2 YYDKDF (reference sequence). V was clipped by 1 base and J by 3 bases; unmatched bases: 5. This CDR3 is 15 amino acids long. The CDR3 reads CATSRVREGSYEQYF. The CDR3 DNA is TGTGCCACCAGCAGAGTACGGGAGGGGAGCTACGAGCAGTACTTC.

This CDR3 reads CASSSSGSTDTQYF. CDR3 nucleotides: TGTGCCAGCAGCTCTAGCGGGAGTACAGATACGCAGTATTTT. The V and J genes are TRBV9 and TRBJ2-3; TRBD2 matches at 10 bases. V lost 4 bases to trimming and J lost 3 bases; unmatched junction nucleotides: 2. The CDR3 is 14 amino acids. Germline values: CDR1 SGDLS, CDR2 YYNGEE.

In DNA form, the CDR3 reads TGTGCCAGCAGTGAAGAGAAGGGACAGTATAATTCACCCCTCCACTTT. Protein sequence: CASSEEKGQYNSPLHF. The V gene is TRBV6-1, the J gene TRBJ1-6; 7 bases map to TRBD1. This CDR3 is built from 16 residues. The V gene end was trimmed by 1 base and the J gene end by 4 bases; junction bases not matched to a gene: 4. Germline lookup yields CDR1 MNHNS and CDR2 SASEGT.

This rearrangement joins TRBV21-1 to TRBJ2-7; the listed D gene, TRBD2, was not tested against the DNA. TRBV21-1 is annotated as a pseudogene. There are 15 residues in the CDR3. The CDR3 loop reads CASSTTGTSADEQYF. In nucleotides, the CDR3 is TGTGCCAGCAGCACTACCGGGACTAGCGCGGACGAGCAGTACTTC.

V and J are TRBV23-1 and TRBJ1-5; 12 bases are a match to TRBD1. TRBV23-1 is given ORF status, its function remaining uncertain. V lost 0 bases and J lost 8; bases outside the gene matches: 2. This CDR3 comprises 15 residues. DNA of the CDR3: TGCGCCAGCAGTCAATCGGGACAGGGGGCTGAGCCCCAGCATTTT. Translating it yields CASSQSGQGAEPQHF.